The rows below give T cell receptor beta chains drawn from one sample of a study of long-term antiretroviral therapy in people with HIV. Only in-frame clones appear in the TCRdb table, and some are missing; sequencing was by immunoSEQ multiplex PCR. The data hold around 24,000 clones, with 80% to 95% observed a single time. Sequenced here: unsorted PBMCs, sampled 7.6 years after starting antiretroviral therapy. The receptors were sampled from a woman aged 35 to 49 with HIV. Both conserved end residues are part of each CDR3. A D gene is named only where the DNA matches it firmly. A clone size is listed for some rows: how often the clone was seen (once, few, many), or a class if it is expanded.

. | TRBD1 | TRBJ1-2 | TRBV2 | TGTGCCAGCAGTGATACAGGGGGCCCCTATGGCTACACCTTC | CASSDTGGPYGYTF
. | . | TRBJ1-2 | TRBV29-1 | TGCAGCGTGGCGAGACCGGACCCGCTCTATGGCTACACCTTC | CSVARPDPLYGYTF
once | TRBD2 | TRBJ2-6 | TRBV7-8 | TGTGCCAGCAGCTTTCCTCAAGAAGGGACTAGCGGGGGGCATGGGGCCAACGTCCTGACTTTC | CASSFPQEGTSGGHGANVLTF
. | TRBD2 | TRBJ2-1 | TRBV9 | TGTGCCAGCAGCGCAAGGACTAGCTCTGACAATGAGCAGTTCTTC | CASSARTSSDNEQFF
. | . | TRBJ1-2 | TRBV30 | TGTGCCTGGAGTGCCTCGGGAGGACTTTTTGGCTACACCTTC | CAWSASGGLFGYTF
once | . | TRBJ1-1 | TRBV30 | TGTGCCTGGAGTCCCAGGGGAAAGGTCACTGAAGCTTTCTTT | CAWSPRGKVTEAFF
. | TRBD1 | TRBJ1-2 | TRBV7-9 | TGTGCCAGCAGCTTGGCCGGGACAGGGGGAAGGGGGTCCTATGGCTACACCTTC | CASSLAGTGGRGSYGYTF
. | . | TRBJ1-2 | TRBV2 | TGTGCCAGCAGTGTGTCGACAGGCAGCTATGGCTACACCTTC | CASSVSTGSYGYTF
. | . | TRBJ2-6 | TRBV19 | TGTGCCAGTAGTATTGGTCTCTTAAGCTCTGGGGCCAACGTCCTGACTTTC | CASSIGLLSSGANVLTF
. | . | TRBJ1-5 | TRBV18 | TGTGCCAGCTCACGGACGGAGAATCAGCCCCAGCATTTT | CASSRTENQPQHF
. | . | TRBJ1-2 | TRBV2 | TGTGCCAGCAGTGAAGCAGGGACGGATGGCTACACCTTC | CASSEAGTDGYTF
. | TRBD1 | TRBJ2-7 | TRBV5-6 | TGTGCCAGCAGCTGGGGACAGGGAGGCTACGAGCAGTACTTC | CASSWGQGGYEQYF
once | TRBD1 | TRBJ1-2 | TRBV29-1 | TGCAGCGTTGAAGATCCCGGGTTTGCGGGACAGGGGTATCTTGGCTACACCTTC | CSVEDPGFAGQGYLGYTF
. | . | TRBJ1-2 | TRBV6-5 | TGTGCCAGCAGTCTAAGGGGCTATGGCTACACCTTC | CASSLRGYGYTF
. | TRBD2 | TRBJ2-7 | TRBV5-1 | TGCGCCAGCAACCCTTGGGGGGGAGCCTACGAGCAGTACTTC | CASNPWGGAYEQYF
once | . | TRBJ2-3 | TRBV27 | TGTGCCAGTAGGAAGGGGGTCACAGATACGCAGTATTTT | CASRKGVTDTQYF
. | . | TRBJ2-1 | TRBV11-2 | TGTGCCAGCAGCCCCGGGGGGCAGCTATCCTACAATGAGCAGTTCTTC | CASSPGGQLSYNEQFF
. | TRBD1 | TRBJ1-2 | TRBV2 | TGTGCCAGCAGTCCGGGACAGGGGCGAAGCTATGGCTACACCTTC | CASSPGQGRSYGYTF
. | . | TRBJ2-7 | TRBV6-5 | TGTGCCAGCAGTTACGGGACGGTTGTCGACTACGAGCAGTACTTC | CASSYGTVVDYEQYF
once | TRBD1 | TRBJ1-5 | TRBV19 | TGTGCCAGTAGTTCTACCTTCGTTGGACAGGGAATAACTCAGCCCCAGCATTTT | CASSSTFVGQGITQPQHF
. | TRBD1 | TRBJ1-2 | TRBV30 | TGTGCCTGGAGTGGACAGGGCCCAGCTCACACCTTC | CAWSGQGPAHTF
. | TRBD1 | TRBJ1-2 | TRBV10-3 | TGTGCCATCAGTGAGGCCGGGACAGCCTATGGCTACACCTTC | CAISEAGTAYGYTF